The 2 T cell receptor beta chains presented below share a single source sample, sequenced in a study of radiotherapy plus CTLA-4 blockade in lung cancer. The repertoire was sequenced with immunoSEQ multiplex PCR; TCRdb's copy has only in-frame clones and lacks some. The data contain approximately 95,000 clones, around four fifths of them seen just once; the ten biggest clones take up approximately 3.7%. The sample here was peripheral blood, taken from a patient treated with radiotherapy plus ipilimumab. Source of these receptors: a human donor with non-small cell lung cancer who had a partial response to radiotherapy plus ipilimumab.

The CDR3 spells CASSLTGVLGDTQYF. Here the CDR3 DNA reads TGCGCCAGCAGCTTGACGGGAGTGCTCGGAGATACGCAGTATTTT. V gene TRBV5-1 combines with J gene TRBJ2-3; D might be TRBD2 (6 bases). The germline gives CDR1 SGHRS, CDR2 YFSETQ. The CDR3 spans 15 residues. Trimming stripped 1 base from V and 5 bases from J, with 14 bases between. Full variable domain (outside the CDR3, taken from reference TRBV5-1 and TRBJ2-3): KAGVTQTPRYLIKTRGQQVTLSCSPISGHRSVSWYQQTPGQGLQFLFEYFSETQRNKGNFPGRFSGRQFSNSRSEMNVSTLELGDSALYLCASSLTGVLGDTQYFGPGTRLTVL.

With respect to this clone: At the DNA level, this CDR3 is encoded by other sequences in the same sample as well. The chain couples TRBV28 to TRBJ2-7; TRBD2 is a possible D gene (6 bases). Germline V gene lookup returns CDR1 MDHEN and CDR2 SYDVKM. V gave up 3 bases and J gave up 2 bases, with 11 bases separating them. The CDR3 runs to 14 residues. CDR3 residues: CASSFWRGTYEQYF. For the CDR3, the DNA is TGTGCCAGCAGTTTTTGGAGGGGTACCTACGAGCAGTACTTC.